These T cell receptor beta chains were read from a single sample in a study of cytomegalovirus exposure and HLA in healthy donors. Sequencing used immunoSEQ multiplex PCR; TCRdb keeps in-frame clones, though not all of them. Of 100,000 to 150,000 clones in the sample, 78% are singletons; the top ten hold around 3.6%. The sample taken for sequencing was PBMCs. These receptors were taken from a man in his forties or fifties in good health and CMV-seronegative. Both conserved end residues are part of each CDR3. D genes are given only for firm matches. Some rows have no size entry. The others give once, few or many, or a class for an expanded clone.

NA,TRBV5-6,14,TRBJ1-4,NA,CASSSAATNEKLFF,TGTGCCAGCAGCTCGGCGGCAACTAATGAAAAACTGTTTTTT
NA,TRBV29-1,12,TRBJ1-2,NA,CSVESSPYGYTF,TGCAGCGTTGAGAGTTCGCCTTATGGCTACACCTTC
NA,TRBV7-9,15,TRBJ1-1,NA,CASSPPWQSNTEAFF,TGTGCCAGCAGCCCACCCTGGCAGTCGAACACTGAAGCTTTCTTT
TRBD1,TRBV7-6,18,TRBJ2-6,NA,CASSLVAGGEAGANVLTF,TGTGCCAGCAGCTTAGTGGCAGGGGGCGAAGCTGGGGCCAACGTCCTGACTTTC
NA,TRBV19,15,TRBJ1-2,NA,CASSTSSQGYGGYTF,TGTGCCAGTAGTACATCATCACAGGGTTACGGCGGCTACACCTTC
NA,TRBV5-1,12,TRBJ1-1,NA,CASSSQTGEAFF,TGCGCCAGCAGTTCTCAGACAGGTGAAGCTTTCTTT
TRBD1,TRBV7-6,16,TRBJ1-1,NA,CASSMSGTAINTEAFF,TGTGCCAGCAGCATGTCCGGGACAGCTATAAACACTGAAGCTTTCTTT
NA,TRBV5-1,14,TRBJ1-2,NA,CASSPGVVNYGYTF,TGCGCCAGCAGCCCGGGAGTGGTTAACTATGGCTACACCTTC
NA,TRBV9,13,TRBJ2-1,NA,CASSVVSVGEQFF,TGTGCCAGCAGCGTAGTAAGCGTCGGTGAGCAGTTCTTC
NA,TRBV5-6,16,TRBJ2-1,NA,CASSSAEQGFYNEQFF,TGTGCCAGCAGCTCAGCTGAACAGGGTTTCTACAATGAGCAGTTCTTC
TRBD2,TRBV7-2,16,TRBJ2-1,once,CASSLSWLAGVTEQFF,TGTGCCAGCAGCTTAAGCTGGCTAGCGGGGGTAACTGAGCAGTTCTTC
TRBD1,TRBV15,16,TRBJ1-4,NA,CATSRYDRGANEKLFF,TGTGCCACCAGCAGATACGACAGGGGGGCCAATGAAAAACTGTTTTTT
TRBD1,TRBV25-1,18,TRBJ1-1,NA,CASSEKTYRGGLNTEAFF,TGTGCCAGCAGTGAAAAAACCTACAGGGGCGGATTGAACACTGAAGCTTTCTTT
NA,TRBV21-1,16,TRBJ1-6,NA,CASSNPPGHGYSPLHF,TGTGCCAGCAGCAATCCCCCAGGACATGGGTATTCACCCCTCCACTTT
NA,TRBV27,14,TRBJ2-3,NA,CASSFGERTDTQYF,TGTGCCAGCAGTTTTGGGGAGCGGACAGATACGCAGTATTTT
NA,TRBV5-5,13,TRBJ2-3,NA,CASSLSFTDTQYF,TGTGCCAGCAGCTTGTCCTTCACAGATACGCAGTATTTT
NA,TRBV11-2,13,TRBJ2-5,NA,CASSLVSQETQYF,TGTGCCAGCAGCTTAGTCAGCCAAGAGACCCAGTACTTC
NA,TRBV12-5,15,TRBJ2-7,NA,CASGLVQGGSYEQYF,TGTGCTAGTGGTTTGGTACAGGGGGGGTCCTACGAGCAGTACTTC
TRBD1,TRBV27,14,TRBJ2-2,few,CATRTGWDTGELFF,TGTGCCACCAGGACAGGTTGGGACACCGGGGAGCTGTTTTTT
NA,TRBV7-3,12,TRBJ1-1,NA,CASSSADTEAFF,TGTGCCAGCAGCTCCGCGGACACTGAAGCTTTCTTT
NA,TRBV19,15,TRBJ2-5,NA,CATQTSTRGKETQYF,TGTGCCACCCAAACATCGACGAGGGGGAAAGAGACCCAGTACTTC
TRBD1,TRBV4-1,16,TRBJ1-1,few,CASRDRQGLRGTEAFF,TGCGCCAGCAGAGACCGACAGGGCCTCCGTGGCACTGAAGCTTTCTTT
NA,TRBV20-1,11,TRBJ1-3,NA,CSAIQGNTIYF,TGCAGTGCGATACAGGGAAACACCATATATTTT
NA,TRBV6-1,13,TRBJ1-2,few,CASKAGQLDGYTF,TGTGCCAGCAAGGCGGGGCAGCTCGATGGCTACACCTTC
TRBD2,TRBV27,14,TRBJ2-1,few,CASSGGGNYNEQFF,TGTGCCAGCAGTGGCGGGGGGAACTACAATGAGCAGTTCTTC
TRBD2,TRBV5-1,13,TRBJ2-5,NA,CASSTGGEETQYF,TGCGCCAGCAGCACGGGGGGGGAAGAGACCCAGTACTTC
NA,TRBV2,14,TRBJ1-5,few,CASSEEGGYQPQHF,TGTGCCAGCAGTGAAGAGGGGGGGTATCAGCCCCAGCATTTT
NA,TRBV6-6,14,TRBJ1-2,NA,CASRQSGGNYGYTF,TGTGCCAGCAGACAGTCTGGGGGCAACTATGGCTACACCTTC
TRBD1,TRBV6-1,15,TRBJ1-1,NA,CASVFRQDRATEAFF,TGTGCCAGCGTTTTTAGACAGGACAGGGCCACTGAAGCTTTCTTT
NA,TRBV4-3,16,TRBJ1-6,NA,CASSQVRGTYNSPLHF,TGCGCCAGCAGCCAGGTCAGGGGAACCTATAATTCACCCCTCCACTTT
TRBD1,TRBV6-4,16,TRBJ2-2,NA,CASSSGTGGETGELFF,TGTGCCAGCAGTTCTGGGACAGGGGGCGAGACCGGGGAGCTGTTTTTT
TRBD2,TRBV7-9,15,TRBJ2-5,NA,CASSLSQAGQETQYF,TGTGCCAGCAGCTTATCCCAAGCGGGACAAGAGACCCAGTACTTC